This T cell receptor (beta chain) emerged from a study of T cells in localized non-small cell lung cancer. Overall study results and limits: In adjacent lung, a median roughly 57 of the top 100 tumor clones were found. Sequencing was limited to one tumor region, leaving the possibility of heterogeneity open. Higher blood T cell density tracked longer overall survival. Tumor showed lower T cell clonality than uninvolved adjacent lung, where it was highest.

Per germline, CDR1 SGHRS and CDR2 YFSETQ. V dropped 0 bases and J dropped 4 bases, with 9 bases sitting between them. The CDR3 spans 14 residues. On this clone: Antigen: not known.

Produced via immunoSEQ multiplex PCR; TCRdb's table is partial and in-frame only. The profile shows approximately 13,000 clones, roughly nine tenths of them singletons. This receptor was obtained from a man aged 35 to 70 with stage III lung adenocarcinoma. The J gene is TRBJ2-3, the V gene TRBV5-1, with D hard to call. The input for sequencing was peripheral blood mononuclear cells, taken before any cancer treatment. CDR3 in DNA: TGCGCCAGCAGCTTGGGGGTCGCACCAGATACGCAGTATTTT. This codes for CASSLGVAPDTQYF.